This T cell receptor (beta chain) comes out of a study of cytomegalovirus exposure and HLA in healthy donors. The PCR employed 60 Vbeta primers together with 13 Jbeta primers. Sequenced by immunoSEQ multiplex PCR; TCRdb stores in-frame clones only, minus some. Counted here are under 200,000 clones, roughly 70% occurring once; the ten biggest clones make up 2.8%. Trimming cost V 1 base and J 4 bases; bases outside gene matches: 13. CDR3 length equals 17 residues. In germline, CDR1 is MGHRA, CDR2 YSYEKL. The table lists this clone with a count of one. V is TRBV4-1 and J is TRBJ2-7, with 7 bases identical to TRBD1. Source material: PBMCs. The source is a woman aged 30 to 39 in good health and CMV-seronegative. CDR3 residues: CASSQGPPGQLTYEQYF. As DNA, the CDR3 is TGCGCCAGCAGCCAAGGGCCCCCGGGACAGTTGACTTACGAGCAGTACTTC.